These 22 T cell receptor beta chains originate from one sample sequenced in a study of graft-versus-host responses after intestinal transplantation. The table came from immunoSEQ multiplex PCR; TCRdb's copy has only in-frame clones and leaves some out. The table includes 86,000 or so clones, about nine tenths detected once. These TCRs are of unknown antigen specificity. The sequencing used unstimulated CD8+ T cells sorted from spleen or lymph node cells, collected before intestinal transplant. These receptors originate from a human donor who received an intestinal transplant.

The chain uses TRBV11-3 and TRBJ2-1; the D gene is possibly TRBD2 (5 bases). The ends were cut back, 5 bases at V and 7 bases at J, with 12 bases in the middle. Germline CDR1 SGHNT, CDR2 YENEEA. The CDR3 sequence is 13 residues long. The CDR3 reads CASSPTEVNEQFF. The CDR3 nucleotides read TGTGCCAGCAGCCCGACGGAGGTGAATGAGCAGTTCTTC. The full variable domain, with the rest looked up from reference TRBV11-3 and TRBJ2-1, is EAGVVQSPRYKIIEKKQPVAFWCNPISGHNTLYWYLQNLGQGPELLIRYENEEAVDDSQLPKDRFSAERLKGVDSTLKIQPAELGDSAVYLCASSPTEVNEQFFGPGTRLTVL.

Points on this clone: The CDR3 does not close with the conserved phenylalanine or tryptophan, likely indicating a read error. The chain couples TRBV4-1 to TRBJ1-5; TRBD1 might be the D (5 bases). Between the trimmed V and J ends, which lost 8 bases and 6 bases, there was a span of 20 bases. The CDR3 loop spans 15 amino acids. Per germline, CDR1 MGHRA and CDR2 YSYEKL. Here the CDR3 DNA reads TGCGCCAGCTCTTACTTCGACGGGGGAGTTCAGCCCCAGCATCTT. Translation: CASSYFDGGVQPQHL.

The V call is TRBV7-6, the J call TRBJ2-1, with TRBD2 matching 14 bases. Germline V gene lookup returns CDR1 SGHVS and CDR2 FNYEAQ. This CDR3 spans 19 amino acids. The V and J ends lost 2 bases and 5 bases, in that order; junction bases with no gene match: 11. CDR3 in DNA: TGTGCCAGCAGCTTACTGGGACTAGCGGGAGCTCCGGGAGACAATGAGCAGTTCTTC. Translated: CASSLLGLAGAPGDNEQFF.

The CDR3 region has the DNA TGTGCCAGCAGTTACGATCTAAGCAATCAGCCCCAGCATTTT. Translation gives CASSYDLSNQPQHF. This sequence joins TRBV27 and TRBJ1-5, with D hard to call. V was cut by 4 bases and J by 1 base, with 8 bases left in between. The CDR3 has 14 amino acids. Germline CDR1 and CDR2: MNHEY and SMNVEV (reference sequence).

V is TRBV4-2 and J is TRBJ2-6; 7 nucleotides match TRBD1. Germline CDR1 is LGHNA and CDR2 is YNFKEQ. The CDR3 length is 17 residues. V dropped 4 bases and J dropped 0; count of bases not matched to a gene: 6. The CDR3 sequence: CASSPDRPGSGANVLTF. CDR3 coding DNA: TGTGCCAGCAGCCCGGACAGGCCGGGCTCTGGGGCCAACGTCCTGACTTTC.

The gene calls are TRBV29-1 and TRBJ2-7, with 8 bases aligning to TRBD2. Germline V gene data show CDR1 as SQVTM and CDR2 as ANQGSEA. The CDR3 extends over 15 amino acids. J lost 1 base, V lost 5 bases, and 10 bases had no gene match. CDR3 bases: TGCAGCGTTCACGTCGCTAGCGGGTTTTCCTACGAGCAGTACTTC. It codes for CSVHVASGFSYEQYF.

This clone was seen a handful of times. This chain joins TRBV15 and TRBJ1-2; TRBD1 matches 7 bases. Germline V lookup: CDR1 LNHNV, CDR2 YYDKDF (reference sequence). The CDR3 has 14 amino acids. V was pared by 5 bases and J by 3 bases, with 6 bases of the junction left unmatched. In DNA form, the CDR3 reads TGTGCCACCAGCGCCTCCGGGACAGACTATGGCTACACCTTC. It codes for CATSASGTDYGYTF.

V usage is TRBV5-4 and J usage is TRBJ2-1; TRBD2 matches at 10 bases. The CDR3 totals 14 residues. The V and J ends lost 5 bases and 4 bases, in that order; junction bases with no gene match: 3. Germline values: CDR1 SGHNT, CDR2 YYREEE (reference sequence). CDR3 DNA: TGTGCCAGCAGTCGAGCGGGAGGGTACAATGAGCAGTTCTTC. It codes for CASSRAGGYNEQFF.

The rearrangement joins TRBV28 to TRBJ2-7; 8 bases line up with TRBD2. Germline CDR1 reads MDHEN; CDR2 reads SYDVKM. This CDR3 has 14 amino acids. With V trimmed by 6 bases and J by 6 bases, 10 bases remained unmatched. This CDR3 is CASRPRGGRREQYF. CDR3 DNA sequence: TGTGCCAGCAGGCCACGGGGGGGGAGGCGCGAGCAGTACTTC.

This chain connects TRBV28 to TRBJ1-5; D is possibly TRBD1 (6 bases). This CDR3 has 13 residues. V lost 7 bases and J 12 bases, leaving 19 bases between the germline ends. Germline CDR1 and CDR2: MDHEN and SYDVKM. The CDR3 loop reads CASTHAGGESQHF. Written as DNA, the CDR3 is TGTGCCAGCACCCATGCGGGGGGCGAGAGCCAGCATTTT.

The chain links TRBV5-3 to TRBJ1-2, with a tentative D call TRBD1 (5 bases). TRBV5-3 is noted as an ORF with a role that remains uncertain. This CDR3 has 15 amino acids. Trimming left V 6 bases short and J 2 bases short, with 17 bases between. The CDR3 loop reads CARIMSRGSNYGYTF. CDR3 bases: TGTGCCAGAATCATGTCCCGGGGCAGCAACTATGGCTACACCTTC.

This rearrangement joins TRBV7-9 to TRBJ2-7; 8 nucleotides line up with TRBD1. With V trimmed by 3 bases and J by 5 bases, 6 bases remained unmatched. Per germline, CDR1 SEHNR and CDR2 FQNEAQ (reference sequence). CDR3 length: 14 residues. CDR3 DNA: TGTGCCAGCAGCTTGGTGGACAGGGCCGACGAGCAGTACTTC. Protein: CASSLVDRADEQYF.

The rearrangement links TRBV25-1 to TRBJ2-5; possible D gene TRBD2, 5 bases. The CDR3 runs to 15 residues. Deletions cut 0 bases from V and 2 bases from J, with 10 bases between. CDR1 is MGHDK and CDR2 is SYGVNS in the germline V gene. CDR3 DNA: TGTGCCAGCAGTGAATATGGCGGGCTGCAAGAGACCCAGTACTTC. Its translation is CASSEYGGLQETQYF.

The gene calls are TRBV11-2 and TRBJ2-7, with D perhaps matching TRBD1 (6 bases). The germline V gene encodes CDR1 SGHAT and CDR2 FQNNGV. The CDR3 runs 15 residues. The V end lost 2 bases, the J end lost 5 bases, and 16 bases lay between the germline ends. The CDR3: CASSLQGSLVHEQYF. DNA for the CDR3: TGTGCCAGCAGCTTACAGGGGTCCCTAGTACACGAGCAGTACTTC.

J is TRBJ2-2 and V is TRBV29-1, with D unresolved. V lost 7 bases and J 7 bases, leaving 22 bases between the germline ends. Germline V gene lookup returns CDR1 SQVTM and CDR2 ANQGSEA. This CDR3 is 15 amino acids long. The CDR3 spells CSALISTEPHGELFF. In DNA, the CDR3 is TGCAGCGCACTTATCTCGACTGAGCCACACGGGGAGCTGTTTTTT.

To note about this clone: The same CDR3 arises from other DNA sequences in this sample as well. J is TRBJ2-5 and V is TRBV6-5; D uncertain. The V gene lost 2 bases and the J gene lost 5 bases, with 3 bases spanning the gap. The CDR3 extends over 11 amino acids. CDR1 and CDR2 (germline): MNHEY, SVGAGI. The CDR3 DNA follows: TGTGCCAGCAGTTACAGGGAGACCCAGTACTTC. Translation gives CASSYRETQYF.

The CDR3, as DNA: TGTGCCATCAGTGAGTCTGCTAGCGGGAGGCGTTCCTACGAGCAGTACTTC. Translating gives CAISESASGRRSYEQYF. The rearrangement links TRBV10-3 to TRBJ2-7, with 11 bases fitting TRBD2. Germline-derived CDR1 and CDR2 are ENHRY and SYGVKD. This CDR3 spans 17 amino acids. V dropped 0 bases and J dropped 1; count of bases not matched to a gene: 5.

The chain recombines TRBV19 with TRBJ1-1; 8 bases line up with TRBD1. This CDR3 has 13 residues. The germline CDR1 and CDR2 sequences are LNHDA and SQIVND (reference sequence). V dropped 6 bases and J dropped 6; count of bases not matched to a gene: 6. CDR3 nucleotides: TGTGCCAGTAGGGGGGACAGGCCGGCTGAAGCTTTCTTT. Its translation: CASRGDRPAEAFF.

The chain is built from TRBV5-4 and TRBJ2-3, with 14 bases that match TRBD2. The CDR3 runs 18 residues. Germline V lookup: CDR1 SGHNT, CDR2 YYREEE (reference sequence). V shed 4 bases and J 3 bases; nucleotides not matched to a gene: 10. For the CDR3, the DNA is TGTGCCAGCAGCGGCGGGACTAGCGGGAGCTCCGGAACAGATACGCAGTATTTT. Translation: CASSGGTSGSSGTDTQYF.

The sample holds one count of this clone. The rearrangement uses TRBV14 and TRBJ2-1, with TRBD2 matching over 9 bases. The CDR3 is 19 residues long. J lost 0 bases, V lost 3 bases, and 12 bases had no gene match. Germline assignment: CDR1 SGHDN and CDR2 FVKESK. CDR3 sequence reads: CASSHPTSGITASYNEQFF. The CDR3 DNA reads as TGTGCCAGCAGCCATCCGACTAGCGGAATTACCGCCTCCTACAATGAGCAGTTCTTC.

The chain is built from TRBV6-5 and TRBJ2-7; D could derive from TRBD1 or TRBD2 (6 bases each). Germline CDR1 is MNHEY and CDR2 is SVGAGI. V was cut by 8 bases and J by 0 bases, with 17 bases left in between. The length of the CDR3 is 15 residues. The CDR3 DNA is TGTGCCAGCCGTAGGCGGGACATTCCCTCCTACGAGCAGTACTTC. This translates into CASRRRDIPSYEQYF.

The V and J genes are TRBV13 and TRBJ2-5, with TRBD2 matching over 7 bases. This CDR3 spans 15 amino acids. Per the germline V gene, CDR1 is PRHDT and CDR2 is FYEKMQ (reference sequence). V trimming: 5 bases; J trimming: 5 bases; junction bases outside the gene matches: 11. The CDR3 here is CASSLSGEVEETQYF. The DNA for the CDR3 is TGTGCCAGCAGCCTGAGCGGGGAGGTTGAGGAGACCCAGTACTTC.